This section outlines one T cell receptor (beta chain) sequence together with its context. Its specificity is unknown. This may come from a read error, since a much larger clone is one base off. This is likely a read error, given that the CDR3 carries no conserved phenylalanine or tryptophan at its end. The authors built TCR beta libraries using iRepertoire HTBI primers and Arm-PCR of CDR3 regions. TCRdb re-called the multiplex PCR reads through MiXCR, storing one row per CDR3 protein. The table shows about 360,000 distinct CDR3 sequences, with around 15% occurring only once. The data were taken from a study of regulatory T cells in long-lasting Graves disease. Study outcomes and limitations: Accuracy might have suffered from few samples. Persistent Graves' cases showed lower TCR diversity than newly diagnosed cases.

Time point defined: newly diagnosed GD, antithyroid drugs for less than 3 months. The TCR library was made from RNA that had been extracted from PBMCs in TRIzol. This sample also appeared in a second study, on T cells in Graves' hyperthyroidism and ophthalmopathy. That work states: A first-round RT-PCR of the TCR CDR3 used the HTBI primer set.

This TCR derives from a woman aged 18-30 years with Graves disease. The source material was peripheral blood mononuclear cells (PBMCs), sampled at new diagnosis, from a patient treated with antithyroid drugs.

The CDR3 DNA is TGTGCCAGCAGCTTATATCCAACCGCTGAAGCTTTCTGT. This translates into CASSLYPTAEAFC. The V and J genes are TRBV11-3 and TRBJ1-1; D unresolved. The V and J ends lost 2 bases and 6 bases respectively, with 10 bases between them. Germline V gene sequence: CDR1 SGHNT, CDR2 YENEEA. The CDR3 contains 13 residues.